Below are 28 T cell receptor beta chains sequenced from a single sample in a study of T cell repertoires in ileal Crohn's disease. Profiling relied on immunoSEQ multiplex PCR, and the TCRdb table lists in-frame clones only, not all of them. The top ten clones hold about 9.4% of a sample with approximately 18,000 clones, less than 90% of them seen once. The sample consisted of ileal tissue. The receptors were gathered from an adult with Crohn's disease.

This chain connects TRBV5-4 to TRBJ1-3; D unresolved. In germline, CDR1 is SGHNT, CDR2 YYREEE (reference sequence). The CDR3 covers 14 residues. The V end lost 3 bases, the J end lost 1 base, and 8 bases lay between the germline ends. The CDR3: CASSSPGSGNTIYF. The CDR3 DNA follows: TGTGCCAGCAGCTCCCCAGGATCTGGAAACACCATATATTTT.

The chain combines TRBV5-1 with TRBJ1-5, with TRBD1 identical over 9 bases. Losses at the gene ends were 0 bases for V and 7 bases for J; bases not matched to a gene: 5. Looked up from germline, CDR1 is SGHRS and CDR2 is YFSETQ. The CDR3 totals 15 residues. DNA of the CDR3: TGCGCCAGCAGCTTGGAGGGACAGGGCGGGCAGCCCCAGCATTTT. The encoded protein is CASSLEGQGGQPQHF.

V is TRBV7-3 and J is TRBJ2-3, with TRBD2 as a possible D gene (7 bases). The CDR3 loop spans 16 amino acids. Trimming removed 2 bases from V and 2 bases from J, with 14 bases in between. Per germline, CDR1 SGHTA and CDR2 FQGTGA. CDR3: CASSLVPGGATDTQYF. DNA of the CDR3: TGTGCCAGCAGCTTAGTTCCGGGGGGCGCCACAGATACGCAGTATTTT.

This chain links TRBV19 with TRBJ1-5; perhaps TRBD1 as D (5 bases). Trimming took 7 bases from V and 7 from J, leaving 17 bases between them. From germline, CDR1 is LNHDA and CDR2 SQIVND (reference sequence). The CDR3 totals 14 residues. The CDR3 is CASNPRGGWQPQHF. The CDR3 DNA reads TGTGCCAGTAACCCCCGGGGGGGTTGGCAGCCCCAGCATTTT. Full variable domain (missing parts from reference TRBV19 and TRBJ1-5): DGGITQSPKYLFRKEGQNVTLSCEQNLNHDAMYWYRQDPGQGLRLIYYSQIVNDFQKGDIAEGYSVSREKKESFPLTVTSAQKNPTAFYLCASNPRGGWQPQHFGDGTRLSIL.

This clone appeared a few times. V gene TRBV2 combines with J gene TRBJ1-3, with D maybe TRBD1 (6 bases). CDR3 length: 15 residues. Trimming cost V 7 bases and J 0 bases, with 13 bases left between them. Germline V gives CDR1 SNHLY, CDR2 FYNNEI. CDR3 in amino acids: CASIPGTSSGNTIYF. The CDR3 coding sequence is TGTGCCAGCATTCCCGGGACATCCTCTGGAAACACCATATATTTT.

This chain uses TRBV10-3 with TRBJ2-5; D might be TRBD2 (5 bases). The V gene lost 2 bases and the J gene lost 10 bases, with 14 bases spanning the gap. This CDR3 region has 13 residues. The germline gives CDR1 ENHRY, CDR2 SYGVKD. CDR3 nucleotide sequence: TGTGCCATCAGTGAGCTCGCCGGGAAAAACCAGTACTTC. This encodes CAISELAGKNQYF.

This chain joins TRBV5-1 and TRBJ2-1; 7 bases align to TRBD1. V lost 3 bases to trimming and J lost 4 bases; unmatched junction nucleotides: 4. This CDR3 comprises 14 residues. Germline V CDR1 and CDR2: SGHRS, YFSETQ. The CDR3 here is CASSWQGQYNEQFF. Written as DNA, the CDR3 is TGCGCCAGCAGCTGGCAGGGACAGTACAATGAGCAGTTCTTC.

This chain uses TRBV9 with TRBJ1-6; perhaps TRBD1 as D (6 bases). The length of the CDR3 is 14 residues. Germline CDR1 and CDR2: SGDLS and YYNGEE. Trimming removed 3 bases at V and 7 bases at J, with 11 bases between. CDR3 amino acids: CASSAGQKNSPLHF. CDR3 bases: TGTGCCAGCAGCGCCGGACAGAAGAATTCACCCCTCCACTTT.

This chain connects TRBV7-2 to TRBJ1-2, with 10 bases that match TRBD1. V was pared by 6 bases and J by 7 bases, with 8 bases of the junction left unmatched. CDR3 size: 14 residues. The V gene's germline CDR1 is SGHTA and CDR2 FQGNSA. The CDR3 sequence: CASRSGQGVGGYTF. CDR3 nucleotides: TGTGCCAGCAGAAGTGGACAGGGGGTGGGTGGCTACACCTTC.

This clone was observed a single time. This CDR3 is CASTTTPGRSSYEQYF. Here the CDR3 DNA reads TGTGCCAGCACAACCACCCCCGGTCGGAGCTCCTACGAGCAGTACTTC. The rearrangement uses TRBV27 and TRBJ2-7; no firm D call. The CDR3 loop spans 16 amino acids. Trimming stripped 7 bases from V and 0 bases from J, with 19 bases between. CDR1 and CDR2 from the germline V gene are MNHEY and SMNVEV (reference sequence).

The chain combines TRBV9 with TRBJ2-7; 13 bases fit TRBD2. The germline gives CDR1 SGDLS, CDR2 YYNGEE. The CDR3 runs 16 residues. V lost 5 bases, J lost 4 bases, and 9 bases stayed unmatched. As DNA, the CDR3 is TGTGCCAGCAGGACTAGCGGGGGGCCGCGCCCTTACGAGCAGTACTTC. This encodes CASRTSGGPRPYEQYF. Combining the CDR3 with reference TRBV9 and TRBJ2-7 gives the whole variable domain DSGVTQTPKHLITATGQRVTLRCSPRSGDLSVYWYQQSLDQGLQFLIQYYNGEERAKGNILERFSAQQFPDLHSELNLSSLELGDSALYFCASRTSGGPRPYEQYFGPGTRLTVT.

The chain is built from TRBV6-5 and TRBJ2-5, with D possibly matching TRBD1 (6 bases). CDR1 MNHEY and CDR2 SVGAGI come from the germline V gene. The CDR3 covers 14 residues. V lost 2 bases to trimming and J lost 4 bases, with 11 bases between them. The chain's CDR3 is CASSYGGATETQYF. The CDR3 DNA reads TGTGCCAGCAGTTACGGGGGCGCGACAGAGACCCAGTACTTC.

A few counts support this clone. The genes are TRBV7-2 and TRBJ1-2; unclear D gene. V shed 5 bases and J shed 8 bases, with 9 bases lying between them. This CDR3 is built from 11 residues. CDR1 SGHTA and CDR2 FQGNSA come from the germline V gene. CDR3 bases: TGTGCCAGCAGCCGGGGAGGGGGCTACACCTTC. Encoded protein: CASSRGGGYTF.

This chain joins TRBV7-6 and TRBJ2-5; D possibly corresponds to TRBD1 (6 bases). Germline V gene sequence: CDR1 SGHVS, CDR2 FNYEAQ. V was pared by 5 bases and J by 1 base, with 14 bases between. This CDR3 spans 15 amino acids. The CDR3 sequence: CASSLRGQIQETQYF. CDR3 sequence (DNA): TGTGCCAGCAGCCTTAGAGGACAGATCCAAGAGACCCAGTACTTC.

The chain couples TRBV5-1 to TRBJ1-1; no reliable D call. The germline V gene has CDR1 SGHRS and CDR2 YFSETQ. Trimming took off 1 base at V and 0 bases at J, with 10 bases between the two ends. The CDR3 runs to 15 residues. CDR3 nucleotide sequence: TGCGCCAGCAGCTTGAGAGCGGATATGAACACTGAAGCTTTCTTT. It encodes CASSLRADMNTEAFF. The whole variable domain, remainder taken from reference TRBV5-1 and TRBJ1-1, is KAGVTQTPRYLIKTRGQQVTLSCSPISGHRSVSWYQQTPGQGLQFLFEYFSETQRNKGNFPGRFSGRQFSNSRSEMNVSTLELGDSALYLCASSLRADMNTEAFFGQGTRLTVV.

The rearrangement uses TRBV7-2 and TRBJ2-1; 10 bases align to TRBD2. The V gene's germline CDR1 is SGHTA and CDR2 FQGNSA. The CDR3 extends over 16 amino acids. J was trimmed by 8 bases and V by 4 bases; bases with no gene match: 11. CDR3 residues: CASSSQGERGGYEQFF. The DNA for the CDR3 is TGTGCCAGCAGCTCCCAGGGGGAGCGGGGGGGCTATGAGCAGTTCTTC.

The chain joins TRBV18 to TRBJ1-1, with a tentative D call TRBD1 (6 bases). Germline V CDR1 and CDR2: KGHSH, LQKENI. V lost 3 bases and J lost 1, with 12 bases in between. CDR3 length: 15 residues. In DNA form, the CDR3 reads TGTGCCAGCTCACCGAGGGACACTCGGAACACTGAAGCTTTCTTT. Protein sequence: CASSPRDTRNTEAFF.

The chain joins TRBV11-2 to TRBJ1-2; TRBD1 agrees at 7 bases. This CDR3 has 15 amino acids. J lost 3 bases, V lost 5 bases, and 9 bases had no gene match. From germline, CDR1 is SGHAT and CDR2 FQNNGV. CDR3 DNA sequence: TGTGCCAGCAGCCCTTCTCGACAGGGATACTATGGCTACACCTTC. It translates to CASSPSRQGYYGYTF.

The genes are TRBV5-1 and TRBJ1-1; D is possibly TRBD1 (6 bases). V lost 2 bases to trimming and J lost 5 bases, with 19 bases between them. Germline assignment: CDR1 SGHRS and CDR2 YFSETQ. This CDR3 is 16 amino acids long. CDR3 nucleotides: TGCGCCAGCAGCTTCGGGGCAGGGGAAGGAGGAACTGAAGCTTTCTTT. This codes for CASSFGAGEGGTEAFF.

The chain is built from TRBV4-3 and TRBJ1-3; D might be TRBD1 (5 bases). The V gene lost 1 base and the J gene lost 3 bases, with 7 bases spanning the gap. The CDR3 extends over 14 amino acids. Germline CDR1 reads LGHNA; CDR2 reads YSLEER. CDR3 DNA: TGCGCCAGCAGCCAAGGGGGGGTTGGAAACACCATATATTTT. The encoded protein is CASSQGGVGNTIYF.

The genes are TRBV5-1 and TRBJ2-7, with 7 bases identical to TRBD2. Germline V lookup: CDR1 SGHRS, CDR2 YFSETQ. This CDR3 has 16 amino acids. The ends lost 3 bases at V and 1 base at J; junction bases unmatched: 10. The CDR3 spells CASSSEGGISSYEQYF. CDR3 bases: TGCGCCAGCAGCTCCGAGGGAGGGATAAGTTCCTACGAGCAGTACTTC.

The V and J genes are TRBV7-2 and TRBJ2-3; perhaps TRBD1 as D (6 bases). In germline, CDR1 is SGHTA, CDR2 FQGNSA. The germline V and J ends were trimmed by 7 bases and 0 bases, with 14 bases remaining between them. The CDR3 runs 15 residues. CDR3: CASIQGLVSTDTQYF. Written as DNA, the CDR3 is TGTGCCAGCATCCAGGGGCTGGTTAGCACAGATACGCAGTATTTT.

The sample holds a few counts of this clone. CDR3 DNA: TGTGCCAGCAGTAGAGACAATGAGCAGTTCTTC. Protein: CASSRDNEQFF. The chain recombines TRBV6-5 with TRBJ2-1, with D unresolved. Germline V lookup: CDR1 MNHEY, CDR2 SVGAGI. The CDR3 runs 11 residues. V dropped 5 bases and J dropped 5 bases, with 4 bases sitting between them.

This sequence joins TRBV4-1 and TRBJ2-1; a weak D match, TRBD1 (6 bases). Trimming removed 1 base at V and 2 bases at J, with 9 bases between. The CDR3 consists of 15 residues. Germline lookup yields CDR1 MGHRA and CDR2 YSYEKL. CDR3 sequence (DNA): TGCGCCAGCAGCCAAGCGGGGACACCCTACAATGAGCAGTTCTTC. It specifies CASSQAGTPYNEQFF.

The chain employs TRBV27 and TRBJ2-2, with 8 bases fitting TRBD1. Trimming at V came to 7 bases and at J to 4 bases, leaving 8 bases not matched to a gene. The CDR3 runs to 15 residues. Germline V gene lookup returns CDR1 MNHEY and CDR2 SMNVEV (reference sequence). CDR3 coding DNA: TGTGCCAGCACCCCTGCCGGGACAGGCACCGGGGAGCTGTTTTTT. Translated: CASTPAGTGTGELFF.

This rearrangement joins TRBV7-2 to TRBJ2-2; D remains ambiguous. The CDR3 runs to 12 residues. CDR1 is SGHTA and CDR2 is FQGNSA in the germline V gene. The V end lost 2 bases, the J end lost 8 bases, and 6 bases lay between the germline ends. CDR3 in amino acids: CASSLISGELFF. The CDR3 DNA reads TGTGCCAGCAGCTTAATTTCGGGGGAGCTGTTTTTT.

The sample holds a few counts of this clone. V gene TRBV6-5 combines with J gene TRBJ1-4; 7 bases align to TRBD1. V gave up 0 bases and J gave up 3 bases; unmatched junction bases: 1. CDR3 length: 15 amino acids. Looked up from germline, CDR1 is MNHEY and CDR2 is SVGAGI. CDR3 in amino acids: CASSYSGTANEKLFF. The CDR3, as DNA: TGTGCCAGCAGTTACTCCGGGACAGCTAATGAAAAACTGTTTTTT.

The chain carries TRBV18 and TRBJ1-1; 7 nucleotides align to TRBD1. V was clipped by 5 bases and J by 0 bases; unmatched bases: 3. Germline loops: CDR1 KGHSH, CDR2 LQKENI. This CDR3 is built from 14 residues. In DNA, the CDR3 is TGTGCCAGCTCATCGGGACAGTTGAACACTGAAGCTTTCTTT. It yields the protein CASSSGQLNTEAFF. The full variable domain, with the rest looked up from reference TRBV18 and TRBJ1-1, is NAGVMQNPRHLVRRRGQEARLRCSPMKGHSHVYWYRQLPEEGLKFMVYLQKENIIDESGMPKERFSAEFPKEGPSILRIQQVVRGDSAAYFCASSSGQLNTEAFFGQGTRLTVV.